This T cell receptor (beta chain) is from a study of T cell responses to AZD1222 COVID-19 vaccine. General study findings and limits: Elevations in Spike-specific TCR breadth and depth followed administration of two AZD1222 doses. AZD1222 recipients seropositive at baseline numbered only six or seven.

This clone occurred once. Its cognate antigen is unknown. Between the trimmed V and J ends, which lost 4 bases and 6 bases, there was a span of 15 bases. The germline gives CDR1 ENHRY, CDR2 SYGVKD. CDR3 length: 14 amino acids. Produced via immunoSEQ multiplex PCR; TCRdb's table is partial and in-frame only. The sample shows fewer than 200,000 clones, 90% to 95% of them seen only once. This chain connects TRBV10-3 to TRBJ1-1, with D possibly being TRBD1 (6 bases). The material sequenced was peripheral blood, taken on day 0 of MenACWY control vaccination. The sequence derives from an adult in good health. The CDR3 bases are TGTGCCATCAGTGGGACAGCCAGTAAGGCTGAAGCTTTCTTT. Protein: CAISGTASKAEAFF.